Following are 6 T cell receptor beta chains from one sample sequenced in a study of T cell responses to AZD1222 COVID-19 vaccine. Generated by immunoSEQ multiplex PCR, the TCRdb table keeps only in-frame clones and is missing some. The table lists around 79,000 clones, about 91% of them singletons. The sample consisted of peripheral blood, taken on day 0 of AZD1222 vaccination. The receptors here all came from an adult in good health.

The chain is built from TRBV7-9 and TRBJ2-1; 11 bases map to TRBD2. The trim removed 0 bases at V and 9 bases at J, leaving 4 bases unmatched. Germline assignment: CDR1 SEHNR and CDR2 FQNEAQ (reference sequence). The CDR3 is 15 residues long. CDR3 residues: CASSLALAGGSEQFF. The CDR3 region has the DNA TGTGCCAGCAGCTTAGCGCTAGCGGGGGGTTCTGAGCAGTTCTTC.

The J gene is TRBJ2-5, the V gene TRBV10-3; D remains unclear. Trimming took 0 bases from V and 1 from J, leaving 6 bases between them. From germline, CDR1 is ENHRY and CDR2 SYGVKD. CDR3 length equals 14 residues. CDR3 amino acids: CAISESTGQETQYF. The CDR3 DNA reads as TGTGCCATCAGTGAGTCGACCGGCCAAGAGACCCAGTACTTC.

In the case of this clone: The same CDR3 arises from other DNA sequences in this sample as well. The chain has TRBV6-1 and TRBJ2-7; 14 bases are a match to TRBD2. The CDR3 length is 15 residues. V trimming: 3 bases; J trimming: 3 bases; junction bases outside the gene matches: 1. CDR1 is MNHNS and CDR2 is SASEGT in the germline V gene. DNA of the CDR3: TGTGCCAGCAGTGAGGGGACTAGCGGGAGCTACGAGCAGTACTTC. It is translated as CASSEGTSGSYEQYF.

V usage is TRBV24-1 and J usage is TRBJ1-5; perhaps TRBD1 as D (6 bases). Germline V lookup: CDR1 KGHDR, CDR2 SFDVKD. With 6 bases removed from V and 6 bases from J, the gap between germline ends came to 11 bases. The CDR3 is 13 amino acids. CDR3 sequence: CATSQGWAQPQHF. The CDR3 region has the DNA TGTGCCACCAGTCAGGGGTGGGCTCAGCCCCAGCATTTT.

V is TRBV19 and J is TRBJ1-1, with TRBD1 identical over 8 bases. Germline assignment: CDR1 LNHDA and CDR2 SQIVND (reference sequence). Unmatched junction bases numbered 5, after V lost 4 bases and J lost 4 bases. The CDR3 runs to 14 residues. As DNA, the CDR3 is TGTGCCAGTAGTACACAGGGGGTAGGCACTGAAGCTTTCTTT. Its translation is CASSTQGVGTEAFF.

This chain links TRBV9 with TRBJ2-3; 8 nucleotides align to TRBD2. The CDR3 sequence is 16 residues long. Germline V lookup: CDR1 SGDLS, CDR2 YYNGEE. The V segment lost 5 bases and the J segment 2 bases; nucleotides outside the gene matches: 10. The CDR3 sequence is CASSAASGGLTDTQYF. For the CDR3, the DNA is TGTGCCAGCAGTGCTGCAAGCGGGGGCCTCACAGATACGCAGTATTTT.